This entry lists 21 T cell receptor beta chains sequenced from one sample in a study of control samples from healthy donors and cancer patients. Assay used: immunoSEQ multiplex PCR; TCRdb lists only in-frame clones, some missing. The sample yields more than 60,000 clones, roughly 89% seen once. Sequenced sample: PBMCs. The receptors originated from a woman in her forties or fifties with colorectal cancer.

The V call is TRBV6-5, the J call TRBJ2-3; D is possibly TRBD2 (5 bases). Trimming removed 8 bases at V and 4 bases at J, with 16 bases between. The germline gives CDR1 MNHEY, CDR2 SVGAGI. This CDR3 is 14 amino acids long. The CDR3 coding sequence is TGTGCCAGCGCCACCGGGGTCTTGGCAGATACGCAGTATTTT. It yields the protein CASATGVLADTQYF.

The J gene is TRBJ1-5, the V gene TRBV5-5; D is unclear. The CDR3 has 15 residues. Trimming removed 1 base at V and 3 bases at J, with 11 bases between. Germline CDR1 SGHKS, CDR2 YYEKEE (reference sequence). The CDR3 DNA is TGTGCCAGCAGCTTGACGGACGGGTACAATCAGCCCCAGCATTTT. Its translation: CASSLTDGYNQPQHF.

The chain's CDR3 is CASTQGDSNQPQHF. CDR3 nucleotides: TGTGCCAGCACCCAGGGAGATAGCAATCAGCCCCAGCATTTT. The genes are TRBV28 and TRBJ1-5; D might be TRBD1 (5 bases). V dropped 7 bases and J dropped 0 bases, with 10 bases sitting between them. Germline V gene sequence: CDR1 MDHEN, CDR2 SYDVKM. The CDR3 runs to 14 residues.

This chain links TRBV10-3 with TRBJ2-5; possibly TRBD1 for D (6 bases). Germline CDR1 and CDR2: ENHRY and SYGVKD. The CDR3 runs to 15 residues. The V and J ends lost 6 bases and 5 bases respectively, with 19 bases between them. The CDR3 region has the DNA TGTGCCATCAGCCCCTCCACAGGGCTGGGGGAGACCCAGTACTTC. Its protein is CAISPSTGLGETQYF.

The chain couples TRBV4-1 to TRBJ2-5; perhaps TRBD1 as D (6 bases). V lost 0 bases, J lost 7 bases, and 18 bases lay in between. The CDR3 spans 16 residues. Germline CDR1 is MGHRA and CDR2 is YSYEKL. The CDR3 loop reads CASSQEGPLQGWTQYF. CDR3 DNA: TGCGCCAGCAGCCAAGAAGGTCCCCTGCAGGGGTGGACCCAGTACTTC.

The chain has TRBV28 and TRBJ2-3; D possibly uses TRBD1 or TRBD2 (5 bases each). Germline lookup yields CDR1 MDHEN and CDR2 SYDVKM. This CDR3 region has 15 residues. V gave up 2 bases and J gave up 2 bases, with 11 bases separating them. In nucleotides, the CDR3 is TGTGCCAGCAGTTTACGGCAGGGACCCACAGATACGCAGTATTTT. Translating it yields CASSLRQGPTDTQYF.

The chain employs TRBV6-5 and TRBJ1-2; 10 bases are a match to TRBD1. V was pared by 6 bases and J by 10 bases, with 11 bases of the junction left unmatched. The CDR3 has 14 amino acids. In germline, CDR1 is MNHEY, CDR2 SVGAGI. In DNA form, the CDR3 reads TGTGCCAGCAGGTCCCTCGACAGGGGGCCTACCTACACCTTC. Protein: CASRSLDRGPTYTF.

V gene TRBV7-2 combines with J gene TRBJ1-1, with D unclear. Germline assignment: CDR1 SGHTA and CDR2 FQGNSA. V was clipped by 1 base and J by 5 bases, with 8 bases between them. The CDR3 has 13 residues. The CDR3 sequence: CASSLGGKTEAFF. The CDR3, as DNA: TGTGCCAGCAGCTTAGGAGGGAAGACTGAAGCTTTCTTT.

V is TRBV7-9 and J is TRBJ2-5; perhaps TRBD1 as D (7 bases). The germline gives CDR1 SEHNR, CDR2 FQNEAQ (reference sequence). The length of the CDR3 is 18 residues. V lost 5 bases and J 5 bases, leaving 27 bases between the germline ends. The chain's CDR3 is CASSQGRDRIGLYETQYF. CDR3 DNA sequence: TGTGCCAGCAGCCAAGGGCGGGACAGAATTGGGCTGTACGAGACCCAGTACTTC.

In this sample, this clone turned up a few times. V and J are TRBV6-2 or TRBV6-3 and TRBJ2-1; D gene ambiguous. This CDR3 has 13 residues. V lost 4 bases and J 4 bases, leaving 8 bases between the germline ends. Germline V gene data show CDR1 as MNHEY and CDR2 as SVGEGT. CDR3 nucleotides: TGTGCCAGCAGTTGGACGCTTTACAATGAGCAGTTCTTC. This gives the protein CASSWTLYNEQFF.

CDR3 amino acids: CASSSRWRAPLHF. DNA for the CDR3: TGTGCCAGCAGCAGCCGGTGGAGGGCACCCCTCCACTTT. The V call is TRBV7-2, the J call TRBJ1-6; unclear D gene. Trimming left V 5 bases short and J 11 bases short, with 13 bases between. Germline lookup yields CDR1 SGHTA and CDR2 FQGNSA. This CDR3 is 13 amino acids long.

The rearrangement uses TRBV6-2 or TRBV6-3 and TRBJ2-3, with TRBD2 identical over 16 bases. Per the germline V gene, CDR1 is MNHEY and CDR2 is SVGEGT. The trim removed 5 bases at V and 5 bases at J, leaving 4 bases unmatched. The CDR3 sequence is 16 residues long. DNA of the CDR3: TGTGCCAGCAGTGGGACTAGCGGGGGGGCCGTAGATACGCAGTATTTT. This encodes CASSGTSGGAVDTQYF.

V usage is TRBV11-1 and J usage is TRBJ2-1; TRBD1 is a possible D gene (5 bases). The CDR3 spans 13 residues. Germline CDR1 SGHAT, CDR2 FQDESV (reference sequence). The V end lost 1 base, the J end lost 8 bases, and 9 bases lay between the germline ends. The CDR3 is CASSLGQGDEQFF. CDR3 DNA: TGTGCCAGCAGCTTAGGTCAGGGCGATGAGCAGTTCTTC. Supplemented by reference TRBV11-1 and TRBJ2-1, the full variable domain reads EAEVAQSPRYKITEKSQAVAFWCDPISGHATLYWYRQILGQGPELLVQFQDESVVDDSQLPKDRFSAERLKGVDSTLKIQPAELGDSAMYLCASSLGQGDEQFFGPGTRLTVL.

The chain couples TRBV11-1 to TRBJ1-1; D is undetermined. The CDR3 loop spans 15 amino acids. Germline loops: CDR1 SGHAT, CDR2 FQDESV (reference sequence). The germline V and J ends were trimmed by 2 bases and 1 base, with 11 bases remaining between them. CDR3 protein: CASSLMTTGNTEAFF. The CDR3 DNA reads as TGTGCCAGCAGCTTAATGACGACGGGGAACACTGAAGCTTTCTTT.

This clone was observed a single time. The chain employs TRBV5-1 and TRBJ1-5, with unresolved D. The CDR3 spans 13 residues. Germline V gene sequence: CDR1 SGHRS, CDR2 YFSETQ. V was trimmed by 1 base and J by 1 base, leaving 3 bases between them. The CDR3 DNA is TGCGCCAGCAGCTTGACGAGCAATCAGCCCCAGCATTTT. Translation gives CASSLTSNQPQHF.

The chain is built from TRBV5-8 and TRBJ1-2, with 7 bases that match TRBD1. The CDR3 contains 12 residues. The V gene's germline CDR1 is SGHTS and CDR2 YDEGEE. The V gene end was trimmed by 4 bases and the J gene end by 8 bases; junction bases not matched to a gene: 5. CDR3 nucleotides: TGTGCCAGCAGCGCGAAACAGGGGGGCTACACCTTC. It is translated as CASSAKQGGYTF.

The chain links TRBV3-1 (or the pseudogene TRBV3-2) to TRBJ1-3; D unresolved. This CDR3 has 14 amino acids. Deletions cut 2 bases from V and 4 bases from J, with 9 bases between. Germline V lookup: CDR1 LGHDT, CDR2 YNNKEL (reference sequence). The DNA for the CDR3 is TGTGCCAGCAGCCAACGTGAAAGCGGAAACACCATATATTTT. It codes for CASSQRESGNTIYF.

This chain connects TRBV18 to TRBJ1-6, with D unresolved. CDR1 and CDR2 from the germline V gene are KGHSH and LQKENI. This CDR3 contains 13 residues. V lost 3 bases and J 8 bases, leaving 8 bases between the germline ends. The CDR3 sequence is CASSPEEDSPLHF. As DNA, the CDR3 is TGTGCCAGCTCACCGGAGGAGGATTCACCCCTCCACTTT.

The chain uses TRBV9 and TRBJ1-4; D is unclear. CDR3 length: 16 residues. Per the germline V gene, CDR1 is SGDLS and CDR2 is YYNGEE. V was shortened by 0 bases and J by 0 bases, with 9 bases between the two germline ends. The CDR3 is CASSVAAGTTNEKLFF. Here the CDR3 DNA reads TGTGCCAGCAGCGTAGCAGCGGGGACAACTAATGAAAAACTGTTTTTT.

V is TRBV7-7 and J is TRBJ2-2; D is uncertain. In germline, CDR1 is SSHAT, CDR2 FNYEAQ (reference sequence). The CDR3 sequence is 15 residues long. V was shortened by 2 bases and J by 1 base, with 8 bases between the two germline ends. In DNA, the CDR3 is TGTGCCAGCAGCTTAATGGCTGGGAACACCGGGGAGCTGTTTTTT. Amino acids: CASSLMAGNTGELFF.

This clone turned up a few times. CDR3 region: CASGLSVGTDSYSNQPQHF. The CDR3 DNA reads as TGTGCTAGTGGTCTATCCGTTGGGACGGACAGTTATAGCAATCAGCCCCAGCATTTT. V gene TRBV12-5 combines with J gene TRBJ1-5, with TRBD1 as a possible D gene (6 bases). The CDR3 totals 19 residues. CDR1 and CDR2 from the germline V gene are LGHNT and FRNRAP. V gave up 5 bases and J gave up 0 bases, with 23 bases separating them.